The T cell receptor (beta chain) described here comes from a study of long-term antiretroviral therapy in people with HIV. Study observations and caveats: Pre-ART clonal expansions dominated every time point's repertoire. Post-treatment diversity went higher with ART but stayed below transplant donor controls.

With regard to this clone: Antigen unknown.

Specimens retained about 0.85-11 million cryopreserved PBMC preceding DNA extraction. A v3.0 immunoSEQ assay was performed at survey level. A per-sample goal of roughly 35,000-55,000 T-cell genomes was targeted by sequencing. Assay used: immunoSEQ multiplex PCR; TCRdb lists only in-frame clones, some missing. The sample carries roughly 35,000 clones, about 93% recorded once. This CDR3 spans 15 amino acids. CDR1 is SGHTA and CDR2 is FQGNSA in the germline V gene. Trimming removed 4 bases at V and 9 bases at J, with 20 bases between. This sequence joins TRBV7-2 and TRBJ2-3; TRBD1 or TRBD2 may be the D gene (5 bases each). The sequencing used unsorted PBMCs, collected about 5.1 years after starting antiretroviral therapy. The sequence came from a woman between 45 and 60 years old with HIV. CDR3 DNA sequence: TGTGCCAGCAGCTATGACTGGGGGACGGCTGGGACGCAGTATTTT. This sequence encodes CASSYDWGTAGTQYF. Full variable domain (missing parts from reference TRBV7-2 and TRBJ2-3): GAGVSQSPSNKVTEKGKDVELRCDPISGHTALYWYRQSLGQGLEFLIYFQGNSAPDKSGLPSDRFSAERTGGSVSTLTIQRTQQEDSAVYLCASSYDWGTAGTQYFGPGTRLTVL.